This passage covers 23 T cell receptor beta chains from one sample sequenced in a study of cytomegalovirus exposure and HLA in healthy donors. Researchers ran the PCR with 60 Vbeta and 13 Jbeta primers. TCRdb's table, derived via immunoSEQ multiplex PCR, lists solely in-frame clones and lacks some. The sample holds 200,000 or so clones. Sequencing was performed on PBMCs. The receptors stem from a boy between 10 and 17 years old in good health and CMV-seronegative.

The chain employs TRBV7-6 and TRBJ2-3; D is ambiguous. There are 15 residues in the CDR3. With 0 bases removed from V and 1 base from J, the gap between germline ends came to 8 bases. Germline loops: CDR1 SGHVS, CDR2 FNYEAQ. This chain's CDR3 is CASSLARQRTDTQYF. As DNA, the CDR3 is TGTGCCAGCAGCTTAGCGCGGCAGCGCACAGATACGCAGTATTTT. The variable domain in full, completed from reference TRBV7-6 and TRBJ2-3, reads GAGVSQSPRYKVTKRGQDVALRCDPISGHVSLYWYRQALGQGPEFLTYFNYEAQQDKSGLPNDRFSAERPEGSISTLTIQRTEQRDSAMYRCASSLARQRTDTQYFGPGTRLTVL.

V and J are TRBV5-1 and TRBJ2-1, with D unclear. Between the trimmed V and J ends, which lost 0 bases and 6 bases, there was a span of 10 bases. Germline V lookup: CDR1 SGHRS, CDR2 YFSETQ. The CDR3 totals 14 residues. DNA for the CDR3: TGCGCCAGCAGCTTGGTCGCAGGCTCCAATGAGCAGTTCTTC. Amino acid sequence: CASSLVAGSNEQFF.

The rearrangement links TRBV9 to TRBJ1-2, with D perhaps matching TRBD1 (6 bases). Germline V lookup: CDR1 SGDLS, CDR2 YYNGEE. Trimming cost V 0 bases and J 0 bases, with 12 bases left between them. The CDR3 is 16 residues long. DNA of the CDR3: TGTGCCAGCAGCGTAGCCCCCAGGGGCACTAACTATGGCTACACCTTC. It encodes CASSVAPRGTNYGYTF.

The rearrangement links TRBV4-1 to TRBJ2-3; 9 bases align to TRBD2. The germline CDR1 and CDR2 sequences are MGHRA and YSYEKL. The CDR3 is 18 amino acids. J lost 1 base, V lost 4 bases, and 12 bases had no gene match. Here the CDR3 reads CASSRTTSSGVRTDTQYF. The CDR3 nucleotides are TGCGCCAGCAGCCGGACGACTTCTAGCGGGGTCCGCACAGATACGCAGTATTTT.

The chain employs TRBV6-6 and TRBJ2-1; unclear D gene. Trimming shortened V by 0 bases and J by 6 bases, and 12 bases separated the two germline ends. The CDR3 sequence is 15 residues long. The germline V gene has CDR1 MNHNY and CDR2 SVGAGI (reference sequence). CDR3 DNA: TGTGCCAGCAGTTACTCTCTCTCAGCAGGCAATGAGCAGTTCTTC. Translated, it gives CASSYSLSAGNEQFF.

With regard to this clone: Other nucleotide sequences from this sample produce the same CDR3. The chain links TRBV19 to TRBJ1-1; the D gene is possibly TRBD1 (5 bases). The germline V gene encodes CDR1 LNHDA and CDR2 SQIVND (reference sequence). The CDR3 totals 13 residues. The V gene lost 1 base and the J gene lost 4 bases, with 7 bases spanning the gap. Here the CDR3 DNA reads TGTGCCAGTAGTATAGGGGGCAGCACTGAAGCTTTCTTT. Translated, it gives CASSIGGSTEAFF.

The rearrangement links TRBV5-1 to TRBJ2-7, with 7 bases matching TRBD2. The CDR3 is made up of 15 amino acids. V lost 4 bases and J lost 2; bases outside the gene matches: 9. CDR1 is SGHRS and CDR2 is YFSETQ in the germline V gene. The CDR3 coding sequence is TGCGCCAGCAGCCGATTTGGGGGGGATACCTACGAGCAGTACTTC. Translated, it gives CASSRFGGDTYEQYF.

The chain joins TRBV28 to TRBJ2-2; perhaps TRBD2 as D (6 bases). CDR3 length: 15 amino acids. V was pared by 7 bases and J by 5 bases, with 17 bases between. Germline CDR1 and CDR2: MDHEN and SYDVKM. The CDR3 loop reads CASTTPPRGTGELFF. The CDR3 DNA is TGTGCCAGCACTACGCCCCCCCGGGGGACCGGGGAGCTGTTTTTT.

The chain combines TRBV5-1 with TRBJ2-5; 9 nucleotides line up with TRBD1. Judging by the DNA end, TRBJ2-7 fits better; the J call may be wrong. The germline V gene encodes CDR1 SGHRS and CDR2 YFSETQ. This CDR3 spans 16 amino acids. Here the CDR3 reads CASSLDFWGQGSEQYF. The DNA for the CDR3 is TGCGCCAGCAGCTTGGACTTTTGGGGACAGGGATCCGAGCAGTACTTC.

CDR3 DNA sequence: TGTGCCAGCAGTTTTGATCTGGGGAAGACGACTAGCGGGGGTAATACCTACGAGCAGTACTTC. This encodes CASSFDLGKTTSGGNTYEQYF. The rearrangement joins TRBV28 to TRBJ2-7, with TRBD2 identical over 12 bases. Germline V gives CDR1 MDHEN, CDR2 SYDVKM. This CDR3 has 21 residues. With V trimmed by 3 bases and J by 2 bases, 20 bases remained unmatched. Using reference TRBV28 and TRBJ2-7 for the parts outside the CDR3, the full variable domain is DVKVTQSSRYLVKRTGEKVFLECVQDMDHENMFWYRQDPGLGLRLIYFSYDVKMKEKGDIPEGYSVSREKKERFSLILESASTNQTSMYLCASSFDLGKTTSGGNTYEQYFGPGTRLTVT.

The chain uses TRBV5-4 and TRBJ2-3; D is uncertain. Germline assignment: CDR1 SGHNT and CDR2 YYREEE (reference sequence). V was pared by 0 bases and J by 2 bases, with 10 bases between. This CDR3 is 15 amino acids long. The CDR3 DNA sequence: TGTGCCAGCAGCTTGGGGGTGACTGACACAGATACGCAGTATTTT. Its protein product is CASSLGVTDTDTQYF.

The rearrangement links TRBV4-2 to TRBJ2-1; perhaps TRBD2 as D (7 bases). This CDR3 spans 14 amino acids. V was trimmed by 4 bases and J by 5 bases, leaving 12 bases between them. Germline CDR1 is LGHNA and CDR2 is YNFKEQ. The CDR3 region is CASSLRGGDNEQFF. The DNA of the CDR3 is TGTGCCAGCAGCCTCCGAGGGGGGGACAATGAGCAGTTCTTC.

Concerning this clone: At one end the junction does not follow the germline gene, possibly because of a read error. The V gene is TRBV18, the J gene TRBJ1-1; no definite D call. Germline values: CDR1 KGHSH, CDR2 LQKENI. The CDR3 contains 16 residues. Here the CDR3 DNA reads TGTGCCAGCTCAGCACCAGATCACTCCCGGGGCACTGAAGCTTTCTTT. Its protein product is CASSAPDHSRGTEAFF.

The chain recombines TRBV27 with TRBJ2-3; weak D call: TRBD1 (5 bases). CDR1 and CDR2 from the germline V gene are MNHEY and SMNVEV (reference sequence). The CDR3 is 16 amino acids. Deletions cut 0 bases from V and 0 bases from J, with 10 bases between. CDR3 coding DNA: TGTGCCAGCAGTTTATCCAGGGAATCTAGCACAGATACGCAGTATTTT. It encodes CASSLSRESSTDTQYF.

This sequence joins TRBV29-1 and TRBJ2-6; a possible D gene is TRBD2 (5 bases). The germline V gene has CDR1 SQVTM and CDR2 ANQGSEA. V lost 3 bases to trimming and J lost 0 bases, with 9 bases between them. This CDR3 comprises 15 residues. The CDR3 sequence: CSVDTGSSGANVLTF. CDR3 bases: TGCAGCGTTGATACGGGGAGCTCTGGGGCCAACGTCCTGACTTTC.

With respect to this clone: The junction and the germline gene differ at one end; a read error may be behind it. V usage is TRBV7-3 and J usage is TRBJ1-1; TRBD1 is a possible D gene (5 bases). The germline V gene encodes CDR1 SGHTA and CDR2 FQGTGA. CDR3 length: 13 residues. This chain's CDR3 is CASSFQGNTEALF. Here the CDR3 DNA reads TGTGCCAGCAGCTTTCAGGGAAACACTGAAGCTCTCTTT.

The chain links TRBV4-1 to TRBJ1-1; unclear D gene. The length of the CDR3 is 14 residues. Germline V gene sequence: CDR1 MGHRA, CDR2 YSYEKL. V gave up 3 bases and J gave up 5 bases, with 13 bases separating them. CDR3 amino acids: CASSQPGTRTEAFF. CDR3 in DNA: TGCGCCAGCAGCCAGCCCGGCACGAGGACTGAAGCTTTCTTT.

The chain carries TRBV4-1 and TRBJ1-1; TRBD1 matches at 7 bases. J gave up 8 bases and V 3 bases, and 3 bases lay outside the gene matches. This CDR3 has 12 amino acids. Germline lookup yields CDR1 MGHRA and CDR2 YSYEKL. The CDR3 region has the DNA TGCGCCAGCAGCCAGATGACAGGGGAAGCTTTCTTT. This gives the protein CASSQMTGEAFF.

The chain combines TRBV6-1 with TRBJ2-1; D possibly corresponds to TRBD2 (6 bases). The CDR3 runs to 16 residues. Germline V gene sequence: CDR1 MNHNS, CDR2 SASEGT. Trimming took 2 bases from V and 7 from J, leaving 18 bases between them. CDR3 region: CASSELALAPRNEQFF. As DNA, the CDR3 is TGTGCCAGCAGTGAACTGGCACTAGCACCCAGGAATGAGCAGTTCTTC.

The chain has TRBV11-2 and TRBJ2-1; perhaps TRBD1 as D (6 bases). Germline V gives CDR1 SGHAT, CDR2 FQNNGV. The ends were cut back, 1 base at V and 10 bases at J, with 17 bases in the middle. The CDR3 length is 15 residues. CDR3 amino acids: CASSLVRGTQWEQFF. The CDR3 bases are TGTGCCAGCAGCTTAGTGAGGGGGACCCAATGGGAGCAGTTCTTC.

This sequence joins TRBV30 and TRBJ2-2; a possible D gene is TRBD1 (6 bases). The V gene's germline CDR1 is GTSNPN and CDR2 SVGIG (reference sequence). V lost 2 bases and J 1 base, leaving 14 bases between the germline ends. The CDR3 is 16 amino acids. CDR3 DNA sequence: TGTGCCTGGAGTAAGCCGGGACATCGGAACACCGGGGAGCTGTTTTTT. Amino acid sequence: CAWSKPGHRNTGELFF.

The chain couples TRBV19 to TRBJ1-1; D is unclear. The germline V and J ends were trimmed by 5 bases and 1 base, with 14 bases remaining between them. This CDR3 is built from 15 residues. Germline lookup yields CDR1 LNHDA and CDR2 SQIVND (reference sequence). The CDR3 is CASSSDRRPNTEAFF. The CDR3 DNA reads as TGTGCCAGTAGTTCCGATAGGAGGCCGAACACTGAAGCTTTCTTT. The whole variable domain, filled in from reference TRBV19 and TRBJ1-1, reads DGGITQSPKYLFRKEGQNVTLSCEQNLNHDAMYWYRQDPGQGLRLIYYSQIVNDFQKGDIAEGYSVSREKKESFPLTVTSAQKNPTAFYLCASSSDRRPNTEAFFGQGTRLTVV.

The J gene is TRBJ2-5, the V gene TRBV7-3; 10 nucleotides align to TRBD1. V shed 5 bases and J 5 bases; nucleotides not matched to a gene: 2. Germline V lookup: CDR1 SGHTA, CDR2 FQGTGA. This CDR3 comprises 13 residues. The CDR3 DNA reads TGTGCCAGCAGCCCGGACAGGGGGGAGACCCAGTACTTC. This encodes CASSPDRGETQYF.